This TCR beta chain was sequenced in a study of shared T cell receptors in the human thymus. The repertoire was sequenced with immunoSEQ multiplex PCR; TCRdb's copy has only in-frame clones and lacks some. The sample yields hundreds of thousands of clones, around 78% seen once. This clone was counted only a few times. This CDR3 region has 16 residues. Trimming removed 0 bases from V and 4 bases from J, with 16 bases in between. Per germline, CDR1 LGHNA and CDR2 YSLEER. This sample also appeared in a second study, on human thymus T cells. That paper adds: Thymic tissue was derived from resections collected during corrective heart surgery. An apparent bias in V and J gene usage was seen in thymic and blood repertoires. Thymic TCR repertoires of unrelated people reportedly overlapped highly.

The sequencing input was thymocytes. The chain couples TRBV4-3 to TRBJ2-7; D is unresolved. The sequence came from a boy under two years old with a congenital heart defect. CDR3 loop: CASSQDLAVQRYEQYF. The DNA of the CDR3 is TGCGCCAGCAGCCAAGATTTGGCGGTCCAGAGGTACGAGCAGTACTTC.